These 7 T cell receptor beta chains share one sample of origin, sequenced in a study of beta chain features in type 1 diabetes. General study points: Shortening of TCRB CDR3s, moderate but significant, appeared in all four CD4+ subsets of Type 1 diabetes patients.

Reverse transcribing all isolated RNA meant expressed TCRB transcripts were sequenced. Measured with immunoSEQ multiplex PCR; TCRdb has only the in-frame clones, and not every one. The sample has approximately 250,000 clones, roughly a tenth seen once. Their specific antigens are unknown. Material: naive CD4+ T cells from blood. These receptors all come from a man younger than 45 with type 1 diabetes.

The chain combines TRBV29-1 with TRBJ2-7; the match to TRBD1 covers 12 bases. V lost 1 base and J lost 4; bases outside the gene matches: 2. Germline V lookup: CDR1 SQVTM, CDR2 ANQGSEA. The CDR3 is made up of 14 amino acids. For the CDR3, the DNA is TGCAGCGTTGAAGGGGACAGGGGGCGGTACGAGCAGTACTTC. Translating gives CSVEGDRGRYEQYF.

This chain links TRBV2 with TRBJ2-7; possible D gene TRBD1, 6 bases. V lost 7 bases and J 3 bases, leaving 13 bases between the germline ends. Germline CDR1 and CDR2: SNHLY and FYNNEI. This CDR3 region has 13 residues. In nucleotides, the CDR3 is TGTGCCAGCATCCCCTCAGGGGTCTACGAGCAGTACTTC. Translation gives CASIPSGVYEQYF.

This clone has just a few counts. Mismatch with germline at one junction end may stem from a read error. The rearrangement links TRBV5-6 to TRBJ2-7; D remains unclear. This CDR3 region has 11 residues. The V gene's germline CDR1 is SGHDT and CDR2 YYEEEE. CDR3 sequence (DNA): TGTGCCAGCAGCGACATGACCTCTGTTTGCTTC. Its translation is CASSDMTSVCF.

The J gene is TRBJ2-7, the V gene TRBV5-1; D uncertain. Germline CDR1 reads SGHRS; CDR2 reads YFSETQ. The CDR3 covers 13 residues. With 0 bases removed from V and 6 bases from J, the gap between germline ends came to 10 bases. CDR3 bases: TGCGCCAGCAGCTTGGCCGCTGCGAGCGAGCAGTACTTC. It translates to CASSLAAASEQYF.

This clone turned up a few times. The CDR3 region has the DNA TGTGCCAGCAGCTTCCATCGGGGGTTCGACGAGCAGTACTTC. Its protein product is CASSFHRGFDEQYF. This chain joins TRBV13 and TRBJ2-7; possibly TRBD2 for D (6 bases). Germline loops: CDR1 PRHDT, CDR2 FYEKMQ (reference sequence). V dropped 3 bases and J dropped 5 bases, with 14 bases sitting between them. This CDR3 has 14 amino acids.

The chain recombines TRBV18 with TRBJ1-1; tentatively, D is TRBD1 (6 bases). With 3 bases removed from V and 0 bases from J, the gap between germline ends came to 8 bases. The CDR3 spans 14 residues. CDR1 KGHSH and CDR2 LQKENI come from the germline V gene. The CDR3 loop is CASSPDRVNTEAFF. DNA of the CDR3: TGTGCCAGCTCACCGGACAGAGTGAACACTGAAGCTTTCTTT.

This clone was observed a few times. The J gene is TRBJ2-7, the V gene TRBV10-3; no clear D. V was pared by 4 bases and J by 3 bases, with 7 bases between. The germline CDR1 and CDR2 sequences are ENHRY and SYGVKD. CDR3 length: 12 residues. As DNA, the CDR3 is TGTGCCATCAGTGGGCAGGTCTACGAGCAGTACTTC. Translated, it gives CAISGQVYEQYF.